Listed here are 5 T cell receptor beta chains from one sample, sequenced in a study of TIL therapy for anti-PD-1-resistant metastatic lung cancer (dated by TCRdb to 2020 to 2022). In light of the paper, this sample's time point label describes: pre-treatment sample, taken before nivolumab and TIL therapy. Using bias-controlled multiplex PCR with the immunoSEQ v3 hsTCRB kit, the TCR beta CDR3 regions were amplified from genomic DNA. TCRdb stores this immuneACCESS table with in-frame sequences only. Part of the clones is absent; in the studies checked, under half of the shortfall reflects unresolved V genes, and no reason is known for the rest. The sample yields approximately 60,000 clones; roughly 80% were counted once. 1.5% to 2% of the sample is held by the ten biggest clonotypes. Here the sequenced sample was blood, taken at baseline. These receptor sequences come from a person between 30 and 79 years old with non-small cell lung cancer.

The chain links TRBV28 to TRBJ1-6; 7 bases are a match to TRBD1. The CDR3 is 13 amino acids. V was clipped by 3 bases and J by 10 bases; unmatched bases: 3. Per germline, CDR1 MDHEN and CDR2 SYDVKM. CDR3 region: CASSFPQGSPLHF. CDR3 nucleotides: TGTGCCAGCAGTTTTCCACAGGGGTCACCCCTCCACTTT. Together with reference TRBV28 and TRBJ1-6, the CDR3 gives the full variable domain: DVKVTQSSRYLVKRTGEKVFLECVQDMDHENMFWYRQDPGLGLRLIYFSYDVKMKEKGDIPEGYSVSREKKERFSLILESASTNQTSMYLCASSFPQGSPLHFGNGTRLTVT.

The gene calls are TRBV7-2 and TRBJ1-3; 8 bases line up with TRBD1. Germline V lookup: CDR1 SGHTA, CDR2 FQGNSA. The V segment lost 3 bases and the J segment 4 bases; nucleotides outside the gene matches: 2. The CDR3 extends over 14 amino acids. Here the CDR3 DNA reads TGTGCCAGCAGCTTCGGACAGGGAGGAAACACCATATATTTT. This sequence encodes CASSFGQGGNTIYF.

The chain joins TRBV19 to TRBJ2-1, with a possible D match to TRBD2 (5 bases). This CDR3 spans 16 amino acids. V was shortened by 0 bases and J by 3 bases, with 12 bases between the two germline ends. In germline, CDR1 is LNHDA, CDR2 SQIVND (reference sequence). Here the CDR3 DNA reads TGTGCCAGTAGTATAGATCTAGCACAGATCTACAATGAGCAGTTCTTC. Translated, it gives CASSIDLAQIYNEQFF.

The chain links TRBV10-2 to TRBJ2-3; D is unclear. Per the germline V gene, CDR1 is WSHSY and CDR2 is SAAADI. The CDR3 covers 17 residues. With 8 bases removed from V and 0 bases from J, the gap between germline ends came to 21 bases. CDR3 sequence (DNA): TGCGCCAGCTTGAGTGATGTAGGCATAATTAGCACAGATACGCAGTATTTT. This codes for CASLSDVGIISTDTQYF.

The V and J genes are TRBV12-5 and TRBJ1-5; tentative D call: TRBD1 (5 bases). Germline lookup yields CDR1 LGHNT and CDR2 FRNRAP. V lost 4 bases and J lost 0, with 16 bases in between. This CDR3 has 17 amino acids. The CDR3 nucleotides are TGTGCTAGTGGTTATGTGGCAGGGTCGTATAGCAATCAGCCCCAGCATTTT. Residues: CASGYVAGSYSNQPQHF.